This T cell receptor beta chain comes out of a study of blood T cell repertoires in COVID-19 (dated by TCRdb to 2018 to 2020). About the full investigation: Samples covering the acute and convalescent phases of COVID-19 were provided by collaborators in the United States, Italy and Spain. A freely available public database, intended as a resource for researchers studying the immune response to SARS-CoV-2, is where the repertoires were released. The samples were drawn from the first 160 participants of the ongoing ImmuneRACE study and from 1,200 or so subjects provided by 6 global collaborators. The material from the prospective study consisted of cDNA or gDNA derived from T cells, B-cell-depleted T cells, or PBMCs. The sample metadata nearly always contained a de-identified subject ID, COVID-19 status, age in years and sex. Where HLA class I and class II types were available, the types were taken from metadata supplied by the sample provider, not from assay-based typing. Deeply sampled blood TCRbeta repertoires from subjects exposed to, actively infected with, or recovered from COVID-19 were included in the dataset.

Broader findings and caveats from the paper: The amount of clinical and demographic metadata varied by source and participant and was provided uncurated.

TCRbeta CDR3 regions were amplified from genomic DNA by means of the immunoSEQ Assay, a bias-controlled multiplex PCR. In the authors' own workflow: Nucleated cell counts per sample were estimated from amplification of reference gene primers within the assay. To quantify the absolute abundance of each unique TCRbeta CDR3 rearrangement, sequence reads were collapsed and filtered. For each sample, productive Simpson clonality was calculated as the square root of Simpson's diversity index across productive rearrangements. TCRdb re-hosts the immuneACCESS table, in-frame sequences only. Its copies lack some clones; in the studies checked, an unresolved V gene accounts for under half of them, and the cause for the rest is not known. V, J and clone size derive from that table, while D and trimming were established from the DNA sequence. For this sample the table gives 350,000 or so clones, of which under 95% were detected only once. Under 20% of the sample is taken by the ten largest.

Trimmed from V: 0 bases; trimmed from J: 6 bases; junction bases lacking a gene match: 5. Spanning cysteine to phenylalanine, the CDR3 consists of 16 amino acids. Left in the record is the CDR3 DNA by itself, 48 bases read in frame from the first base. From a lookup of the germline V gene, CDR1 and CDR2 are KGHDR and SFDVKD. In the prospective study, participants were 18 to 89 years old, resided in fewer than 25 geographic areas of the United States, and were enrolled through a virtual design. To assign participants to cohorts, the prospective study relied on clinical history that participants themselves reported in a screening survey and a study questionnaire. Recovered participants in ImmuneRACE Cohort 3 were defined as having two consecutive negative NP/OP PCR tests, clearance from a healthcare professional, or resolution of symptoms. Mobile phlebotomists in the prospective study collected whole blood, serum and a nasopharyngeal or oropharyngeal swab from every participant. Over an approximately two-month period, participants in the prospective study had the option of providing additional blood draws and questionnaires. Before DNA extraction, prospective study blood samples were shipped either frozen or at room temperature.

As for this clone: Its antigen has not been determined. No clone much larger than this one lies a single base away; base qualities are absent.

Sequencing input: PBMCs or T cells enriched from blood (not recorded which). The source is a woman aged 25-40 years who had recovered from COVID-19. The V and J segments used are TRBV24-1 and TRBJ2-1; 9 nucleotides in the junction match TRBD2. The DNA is TGTGCCACCAGTGATTTGGGTAGCGGGGGACTCAATGAGCAGTTCTTC. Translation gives CATSDLGSGGLNEQFF.